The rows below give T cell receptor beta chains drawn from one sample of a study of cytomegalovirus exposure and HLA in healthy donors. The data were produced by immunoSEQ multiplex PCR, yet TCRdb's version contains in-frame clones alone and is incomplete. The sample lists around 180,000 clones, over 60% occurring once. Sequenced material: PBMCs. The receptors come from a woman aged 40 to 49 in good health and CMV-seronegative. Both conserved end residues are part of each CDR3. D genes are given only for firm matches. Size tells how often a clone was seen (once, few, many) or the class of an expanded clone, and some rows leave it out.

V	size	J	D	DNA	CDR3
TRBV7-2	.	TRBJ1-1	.	TGTGCCAGCAGCAGAGGGCAGAACACTGAAGCTTTCTTT	CASSRGQNTEAFF
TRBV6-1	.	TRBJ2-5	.	TGTGCCAGCAGCGTGGGGCCGTTACAAGAGACCCAGTACTTC	CASSVGPLQETQYF
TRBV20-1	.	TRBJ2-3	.	TGCAGTGCTATGCTGCGAGATACGCAGTATTTT	CSAMLRDTQYF
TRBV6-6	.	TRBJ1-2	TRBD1	TGTGCCAGCAGTACCCCGGGACAGGGGGTGCTCGGCTACACCTTC	CASSTPGQGVLGYTF
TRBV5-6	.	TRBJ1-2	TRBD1	TGTGCCAGCAGCTCGGTGACAGGGGGCGGCCCCTACACCTTC	CASSSVTGGGPYTF
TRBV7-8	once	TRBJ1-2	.	TGTGCCAGCAGTTTTACAGGGCATGGCTACACCTTC	CASSFTGHGYTF
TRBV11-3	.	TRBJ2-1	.	TGTGCCAGCACCTTTAGCGGAATCTACAATGAGCAGTTCTTC	CASTFSGIYNEQFF
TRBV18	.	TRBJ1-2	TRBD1	TGTGCCAGCTCACCAGGTGGGACAGCTAACTATGGCTACACCTTC	CASSPGGTANYGYTF
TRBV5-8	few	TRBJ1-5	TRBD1	TGTGCCAGCAGCCGTGGACAGGTCAATCAGCCCCAGCATTTT	CASSRGQVNQPQHF
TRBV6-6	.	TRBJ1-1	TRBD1	TGTGCCAGCAGCGGGACAGTCGCCGAGGGCACTGAAGCTTTCTTT	CASSGTVAEGTEAFF
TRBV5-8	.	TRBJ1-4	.	TGTGCCAGCAGGGACTACGCAGCTAATGAAAAACTGTTTTTT	CASRDYAANEKLFF
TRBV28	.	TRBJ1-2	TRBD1	TGTGCCAGCATGGGGACAGTCTATGGCTACACCTTC	CASMGTVYGYTF
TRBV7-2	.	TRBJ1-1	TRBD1	TGTGCCAGCAGCTTAGCGCAGGGGGGCACTGAAGCTTTCTTT	CASSLAQGGTEAFF
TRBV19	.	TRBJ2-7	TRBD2	TGTGCCAGTAGTAGGACGAGGACTAGCGGGAGCGCCGAGCAGTACTTC	CASSRTRTSGSAEQYF
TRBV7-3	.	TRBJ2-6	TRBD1	TGTGCCAGCAGCGTACCCAGACAGGGGGCTACTGGGGCCAACGTCCTGACTTTC	CASSVPRQGATGANVLTF
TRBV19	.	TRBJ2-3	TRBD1	TGTGCCAGTAGTATTGACAGGGCAACAGATACGCAGTATTTT	CASSIDRATDTQYF
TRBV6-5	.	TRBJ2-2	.	TGTGCCAGCAGTTACGGGGCAGGGCCCACCGGGGAGCTGTTTTTT	CASSYGAGPTGELFF
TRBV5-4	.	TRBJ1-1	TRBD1	TGTGCCAGCAGCCCACGACAGGGGTGGAACACTGAAGCTTTCTTT	CASSPRQGWNTEAFF
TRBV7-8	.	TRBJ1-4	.	TGTGCCAGCAGCTCCTTTACCGGGACACTTGAAAAACTGTTTTTT	CASSSFTGTLEKLFF
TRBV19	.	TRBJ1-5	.	TGTGCCAGTAGTCAGGGCTATAGCAATCAGCCCCAGCATTTT	CASSQGYSNQPQHF
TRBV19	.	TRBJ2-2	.	TGTGCCAGTAGTATAGGGCAGGGGAACACCGGGGAGCTGTTTTTT	CASSIGQGNTGELFF
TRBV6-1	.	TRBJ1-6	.	TGTGCCAGCAGTGAAGTTGGGAGCTATAATTCACCCCTCCACTTT	CASSEVGSYNSPLHF
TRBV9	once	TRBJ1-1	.	TGTGCCAGCAGCGGAGGTGGGAGGAACACTGAAGCTTTCTTT	CASSGGGRNTEAFF
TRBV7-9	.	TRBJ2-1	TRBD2	TGTGCCAGCAGCTTAATGGGCGGGAGAGTAAATGAGCAGTTCTTC	CASSLMGGRVNEQFF
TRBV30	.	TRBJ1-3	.	TGTGCCTGGAGTGTATATGGCACCTCCCGAAACACCATATATTTT	CAWSVYGTSRNTIYF
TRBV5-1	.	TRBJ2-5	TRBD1	TGCGCCAGCAGCTCCGTAGGGACAGGGCAAGAGACCCAGTACTTC	CASSSVGTGQETQYF
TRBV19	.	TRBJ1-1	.	TGTGCCAGTAGTACCCGGGTTTTCGAGAACACTGAAGCTTTCTTT	CASSTRVFENTEAFF
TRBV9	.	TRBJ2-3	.	TGTGCCAGCAGCGTAGGTCGGTACACAGATACGCAGTATTTT	CASSVGRYTDTQYF
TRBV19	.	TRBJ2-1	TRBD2	TGTGCCAGTAGTGGAACGAGCGGGAGCTCCTACAATGAGCAGTTCTTC	CASSGTSGSSYNEQFF